This TCR beta chain came from a study of early T cells in non-severe SARS-CoV-2 infection. Across the study: Chains were unpaired, as sequencing was done on bulk RNA from unsorted whole blood.

Each cDNA molecule carried a unique molecular identifier. Each CDR3 protein is one row after TCRdb ran MiXCR on the 5' RACE reads. Of tens of thousands of distinct CDR3 sequences in the sample, 10% were seen once. Study results and caveats: CD4 and private specificities were missed by VDJdb matching, which favored anti-spike CD8 responses.

This clonotype was counted at least ten times. Its antigen is unknown. Germline CDR1 reads DFQATT; CDR2 reads SNEGSKA (reference sequence). CDR3 length equals 16 residues. Trimming took off 0 bases at V and 0 bases at J, with 14 bases between the two ends. The sequenced sample was whole blood, obtained at baseline. The sequence derives from an adult who was a healthcare worker with PCR-confirmed SARS-CoV-2 infection or an uninfected control (not recorded which). The chain recombines TRBV20-1 with TRBJ2-5; D unresolved. The chain's CDR3 is CSARDFALLDQETQYF. For the CDR3, the DNA is TGCAGTGCTAGAGATTTCGCTCTTTTGGACCAAGAGACCCAGTACTTC.